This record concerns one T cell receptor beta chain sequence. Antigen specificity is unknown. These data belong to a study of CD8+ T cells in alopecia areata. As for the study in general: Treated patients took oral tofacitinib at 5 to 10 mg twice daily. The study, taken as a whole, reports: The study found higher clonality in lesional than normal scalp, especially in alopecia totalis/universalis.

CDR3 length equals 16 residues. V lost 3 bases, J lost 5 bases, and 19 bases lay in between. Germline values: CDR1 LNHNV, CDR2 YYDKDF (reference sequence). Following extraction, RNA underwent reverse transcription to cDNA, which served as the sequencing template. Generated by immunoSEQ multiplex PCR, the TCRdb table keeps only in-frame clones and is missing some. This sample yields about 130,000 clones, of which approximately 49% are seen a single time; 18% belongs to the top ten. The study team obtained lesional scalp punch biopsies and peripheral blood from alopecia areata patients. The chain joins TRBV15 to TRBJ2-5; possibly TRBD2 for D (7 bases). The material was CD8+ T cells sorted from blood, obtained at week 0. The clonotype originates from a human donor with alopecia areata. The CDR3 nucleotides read TGTGCCACCAGCAGTGTTATAACGGGGGGCCGGGAGACCCAGTACTTC. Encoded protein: CATSSVITGGRETQYF.